One sample yielded the 17 T cell receptor beta chains listed below, sequenced in a study of T cell changes during pregnancy in multiple sclerosis. Assay used: immunoSEQ multiplex PCR; TCRdb lists only in-frame clones, some missing. The sample shows tens of thousands of clones, about 93% of them seen only once. The sequenced sample was CD8+ T cells from peripheral blood mononuclear cells, obtained after pregnancy. These TCRs come from a female donor with multiple sclerosis, enrolled in a pregnancy study.

This chain links TRBV7-9 with TRBJ2-7, with TRBD2 as a possible D gene (7 bases). The CDR3 consists of 16 residues. Between the trimmed V and J ends, which lost 1 base and 0 bases, there was a span of 13 bases. Germline CDR1 SEHNR, CDR2 FQNEAQ (reference sequence). DNA for the CDR3: TGTGCCAGCAGCTTAGGTGGGGGCGGGAGCTCCTACGAGCAGTACTTC. Protein sequence: CASSLGGGGSSYEQYF. The full variable domain, its missing parts supplied by reference TRBV7-9 and TRBJ2-7, is DTGVSQNPRHKITKRGQNVTFRCDPISEHNRLYWYRQTLGQGPEFLTYFQNEAQLEKSRLLSDRFSAERPKGSFSTLEIQRTEQGDSAMYLCASSLGGGGSSYEQYFGPGTRLTVT.

The chain recombines TRBV27 with TRBJ1-5, with 8 bases lining up with TRBD1. CDR1 and CDR2 from the germline V gene are MNHEY and SMNVEV (reference sequence). The CDR3 runs to 15 residues. The V segment lost 5 bases and the J segment 3 bases; nucleotides outside the gene matches: 6. The CDR3 coding sequence is TGTGCCAGCAGTGACAGGGGAGGGTACAATCAGCCCCAGCATTTT. It translates to CASSDRGGYNQPQHF.

The chain joins TRBV7-2 to TRBJ1-2; 9 nucleotides line up with TRBD1. CDR3 length equals 14 residues. Germline CDR1 and CDR2: SGHTA and FQGNSA. V was pared by 9 bases and J by 4 bases, with 9 bases of the junction left unmatched. CDR3 sequence: CARRPGQGVYGYTF. The CDR3 region has the DNA TGTGCCAGGAGGCCGGGACAGGGTGTCTATGGCTACACCTTC.

The rearrangement joins TRBV9 to TRBJ2-3; 7 bases agree with TRBD2. From germline, CDR1 is SGDLS and CDR2 YYNGEE. This CDR3 comprises 15 residues. V was pared by 2 bases and J by 0 bases, with 3 bases of the junction left unmatched. In nucleotides, the CDR3 is TGTGCCAGCAGCGTGGGAGGGTCTAGCACAGATACGCAGTATTTT. Amino acids: CASSVGGSSTDTQYF.

The CDR3 DNA sequence: TGTGCCACCAGCGAGGGACTAGCGGGATTAGGACTTATGGAGACCCAGTACTTC. Its protein is CATSEGLAGLGLMETQYF. The chain carries TRBV15 and TRBJ2-5, with TRBD2 matching 13 bases. CDR1 is LNHNV and CDR2 is YYDKDF in the germline V gene (reference sequence). V shed 5 bases and J 5 bases; nucleotides not matched to a gene: 14. This CDR3 has 18 amino acids.

The chain links TRBV4-2 to TRBJ2-7; TRBD2 might be the D (6 bases). This CDR3 contains 14 residues. V shed 2 bases and J shed 4 bases, with 12 bases lying between them. In germline, CDR1 is LGHNA, CDR2 YNFKEQ. CDR3 sequence reads: CASSQPGDAYEQYF. The CDR3 region has the DNA TGTGCCAGCAGCCAACCGGGAGACGCTTACGAGCAGTACTTC.

The genes are TRBV7-9 and TRBJ1-1; TRBD1 might be the D (5 bases). CDR1 SEHNR and CDR2 FQNEAQ come from the germline V gene (reference sequence). The CDR3 extends over 15 amino acids. Trimming left V 1 base short and J 2 bases short, with 11 bases between. The CDR3 loop reads CASSLVRGPNTEAFF. As DNA, the CDR3 is TGTGCCAGCAGCTTAGTAAGGGGCCCAAACACTGAAGCTTTCTTT.

This chain's CDR3 is CASSSGLRTDTQYF. The CDR3 DNA reads TGTGCCAGCAGCTCGGGACTCCGCACAGATACGCAGTATTTT. The rearrangement links TRBV7-3 to TRBJ2-3; maybe TRBD2 (6 bases). From germline, CDR1 is SGHTA and CDR2 FQGTGA. Trimming stripped 4 bases from V and 1 base from J, with 9 bases between. This CDR3 region has 14 residues.

V usage is TRBV9 and J usage is TRBJ2-7; D may be TRBD1 (6 bases). In germline, CDR1 is SGDLS, CDR2 YYNGEE. There are 14 residues in the CDR3. Trimming pared 2 bases from V and 1 base from J, leaving 10 bases between. CDR3: CASSVEDSSYEQYF. For the CDR3, the DNA is TGTGCCAGCAGCGTGGAGGACAGTTCCTACGAGCAGTACTTC.

This clone appeared a single time. The chain is built from TRBV4-1 and TRBJ2-7, with D maybe TRBD2 (6 bases). The CDR3 consists of 15 residues. Trimming took 4 bases from V and 1 from J, leaving 14 bases between them. Per the germline V gene, CDR1 is MGHRA and CDR2 is YSYEKL. The CDR3 loop reads CASSPRLEFSYEQYF. CDR3 sequence (DNA): TGCGCCAGCAGCCCCCGACTAGAGTTTTCCTACGAGCAGTACTTC.

The rearrangement joins TRBV2 to TRBJ1-1; D remains ambiguous. Germline CDR1 is SNHLY and CDR2 is FYNNEI. The CDR3 sequence is 14 residues long. The V and J ends lost 6 bases and 1 base respectively, with 12 bases between them. Here the CDR3 reads CASSLLDTNTEAFF. For the CDR3, the DNA is TGTGCCAGCAGCCTACTTGACACGAACACTGAAGCTTTCTTT. Filled out from reference TRBV2 and TRBJ1-1, the complete variable domain reads EPEVTQTPSHQVTQMGQEVILRCVPISNHLYFYWYRQILGQKVEFLVSFYNNEISEKSEIFDDQFSVERPDGSNFTLKIRSTKLEDSAMYFCASSLLDTNTEAFFGQGTRLTVV.

J is TRBJ1-3 and V is TRBV5-1; no clear D. V was shortened by 7 bases and J by 2 bases, with 7 bases between the two germline ends. The CDR3 runs 12 residues. Germline V gene sequence: CDR1 SGHRS, CDR2 YFSETQ. The CDR3 protein is CASLGPGNTIYF. The CDR3 nucleotides read TGCGCCAGCTTGGGCCCTGGAAACACCATATATTTT. The full variable domain, in which reference TRBV5-1 and TRBJ1-3 provide the parts outside the CDR3, is KAGVTQTPRYLIKTRGQQVTLSCSPISGHRSVSWYQQTPGQGLQFLFEYFSETQRNKGNFPGRFSGRQFSNSRSEMNVSTLELGDSALYLCASLGPGNTIYFGEGSWLTVV.

This sequence joins TRBV7-9 and TRBJ1-3; 8 bases map to TRBD1. Losses at the gene ends were 5 bases for V and 3 bases for J; bases not matched to a gene: 6. The germline gives CDR1 SEHNR, CDR2 FQNEAQ (reference sequence). The CDR3 sequence is 15 residues long. CDR3 protein: CASSGRQGSGNTIYF. For the CDR3, the DNA is TGTGCCAGCAGCGGCCGACAGGGGAGTGGAAACACCATATATTTT.

V is TRBV7-9 and J is TRBJ2-1; no reliable D call. V lost 5 bases and J lost 5, with 13 bases in between. Germline CDR1 is SEHNR and CDR2 is FQNEAQ (reference sequence). This CDR3 contains 14 residues. The DNA of the CDR3 is TGTGCCAGCAGCCCCCCCCGACTTCACAATGAGCAGTTCTTC. This sequence encodes CASSPPRLHNEQFF.

The CDR3: CAISEFTGVSGANVLTF. For the CDR3, the DNA is TGTGCCATCAGTGAGTTTACAGGGGTCTCTGGGGCCAACGTCCTGACTTTC. The rearrangement joins TRBV10-3 to TRBJ2-6, with TRBD1 matching over 7 bases. The CDR3 is 17 residues long. J gave up 0 bases and V 1 base, and 3 bases lay outside the gene matches. Germline V lookup: CDR1 ENHRY, CDR2 SYGVKD.

V usage is TRBV9 and J usage is TRBJ2-1; 10 bases map to TRBD1. The V and J ends lost 2 bases and 9 bases, in that order; junction bases with no gene match: 8. The length of the CDR3 is 15 residues. The germline gives CDR1 SGDLS, CDR2 YYNGEE. Here the CDR3 reads CASSVRDRGEVEQFF. The DNA of the CDR3 is TGTGCCAGCAGCGTTCGGGACAGGGGTGAGGTTGAGCAGTTCTTC. Supplemented by reference TRBV9 and TRBJ2-1, the full variable domain reads DSGVTQTPKHLITATGQRVTLRCSPRSGDLSVYWYQQSLDQGLQFLIQYYNGEERAKGNILERFSAQQFPDLHSELNLSSLELGDSALYFCASSVRDRGEVEQFFGPGTRLTVL.

This chain connects TRBV7-9 to TRBJ2-3; D uncertain. The V and J ends lost 5 bases and 5 bases respectively, with 5 bases between them. The CDR3 sequence is 11 residues long. Germline CDR1 is SEHNR and CDR2 is FQNEAQ (reference sequence). The CDR3 loop reads CASSQKDTQYF. CDR3 nucleotide sequence: TGTGCCAGCAGCCAAAAAGATACGCAGTATTTT.